This T cell receptor (beta chain) is from a study of blood T cell repertoires in COVID-19. Looking at the study overall: Samples taken during acute and convalescent COVID-19 were collected in the United States, Italy and Spain.

Assay used: immunoSEQ multiplex PCR; TCRdb lists only in-frame clones, some missing. Here the sample spans over 150,000 clones, about 86% being singletons. Clinical histories supplied by participants themselves formed the basis of cohort assignment. Recovered status in Cohort 3 required two negative PCRs, clearance, or symptom resolution. Per the germline V gene, CDR1 is SGHTA and CDR2 is FQGNSA. The germline V and J ends were trimmed by 2 bases and 0 bases, with 5 bases remaining between them. This CDR3 comprises 14 residues. The rearrangement links TRBV7-2 to TRBJ1-3; D not resolved. Sequencing used PBMCs or T cells enriched from blood (not recorded which). This TCR came from a man aged 45-60 years who had recovered from COVID-19. The CDR3 region has the DNA TGTGCCAGCAGCTTATCTTCCTCTGGAAACACCATATATTTT. Its translation: CASSLSSSGNTIYF.